A selection of T cell receptor beta chains follows, all from one sample in a study of early T cells in non-severe SARS-CoV-2 infection. From the 5' RACE reads, TCRdb called clonotypes with MiXCR, one entry per CDR3 protein. The profile shows approximately 30,000 distinct CDR3 sequences, around 5.3% of them singletons. Sequencing input: whole blood. These receptors were collected from an adult who was a healthcare worker with PCR-confirmed SARS-CoV-2 infection or an uninfected control (not recorded which). Both conserved end residues are trimmed from each CDR3. The order of the fields is V gene, clone size, D gene, CDR3 length, J gene, CDR3 protein. D genes are given only for firm matches. Expanded clones get a size class; other rows say once, few or many, or leave the size out.

>TRBV5-1|.|.|14|TRBJ2-3
ASSSDTGLVTDTQY
>TRBV7-9|many|TRBD1|11|TRBJ2-7
ASSDRGPYEQY
>TRBV11-1|many|.|10|TRBJ2-1
ASRLGGGEQF
>TRBV28|many|.|14|TRBJ2-1
ASSDLSAHSYNEQF
>TRBV7-6|many|TRBD1|14|TRBJ1-6
ASSLAGTGENSPLH
>TRBV18|.|.|12|TRBJ2-5
ASSPRSYQETQY
>TRBV4-1|many|TRBD1|11|TRBJ1-1
ASSQRTGDEAF
>TRBV6-1|many|.|11|TRBJ1-2
ASSGRGESGYT
>TRBV6-5|many|TRBD1|15|TRBJ1-5
ASSYSFTGVGNQPQH
>TRBV12-3/TRBV12-4|many|.|14|TRBJ1-2
ASSLVPGLDDYGYT
>TRBV7-2|many|.|11|TRBJ2-1
ASSTTYYNEQF
>TRBV10-1|many|.|13|TRBJ2-1
ASSVGGIGNNEQF
>TRBV5-4|few|TRBD2|11|TRBJ2-5
ASSPGGFETQY
>TRBV12-3/TRBV12-4|many|.|11|TRBJ1-2
ASSWVSNYGYT
>TRBV5-1|few|TRBD2|12|TRBJ2-5
ASSPGTIQETQY
>TRBV25-1|many|TRBD1|14|TRBJ2-7
ASSPIFRTGVGEQY
>TRBV7-3|.|.|12|TRBJ1-2
ASSPPWGNYGYT
>TRBV7-3|.|.|14|TRBJ2-1
ASSLTPGPPYNEQF
>TRBV12-3/TRBV12-4|medium-sized|.|9|TRBJ2-7
ASSGGYEQY
>TRBV20-1|many|.|10|TRBJ2-7
SALVGVHEQY
>TRBV7-2|.|.|12|TRBJ2-5
ASSSTKGPETQY
>TRBV20-1|many|TRBD2|11|TRBJ2-7
SGREYSTYEQY
>TRBV20-1|many|TRBD2|13|TRBJ2-1
SAARAGGPCNEQF
>TRBV20-1|.|TRBD1|12|TRBJ1-1
SARAGTGGTEAF
>TRBV28|many|TRBD1|11|TRBJ2-7
ASSPGTDYEQY
>TRBV18|few|.|12|TRBJ2-7
ASSPRSGYYEQY
>TRBV30|many|.|11|TRBJ1-2
AWANGRNYGYT
>TRBV18|few|.|12|TRBJ2-7
ASSPLGGAYEQY
>TRBV30|many|TRBD2|15|TRBJ2-3
AFASGTSGGSTDTQY
>TRBV28|many|TRBD1|11|TRBJ2-1
ASRDSSYNEQF
>TRBV20-1|many|.|10|TRBJ1-5
SAGHPNQPQH
>TRBV11-2|.|TRBD2|12|TRBJ2-1
ASDGRGSFDEQF
>TRBV5-1|many|.|12|TRBJ2-3
ASSRVPTQDTQY